The 8 T cell receptor beta chains reported below all come from one sample, sequenced in a study of immune characterization of retroperitoneal liposarcoma. MiXCR, applied by TCRdb to the PCR reads, yields one record per CDR3 protein. The data show over 9,000 distinct CDR3 sequences, roughly 26% seen once. Sequencing was carried out using tumor tissue. These receptor sequences come from a female donor with retroperitoneal liposarcoma.

This clonotype is deemed medium-sized (0.01 to 0.1%). The rearrangement uses TRBV10-3 and TRBJ2-5; TRBD1 matches 9 bases. The J call is in doubt because the DNA end fits TRBJ2-7 better. The germline V gene encodes CDR1 ENHRY and CDR2 SYGVKD. CDR3 length: 12 residues. The DNA for the CDR3 is TGTGCCATCAGGGGACAGGGAGGCGAGCAGTACTTC. This gives the protein CAIRGQGGEQYF.

In this sample, this clonotype turned up a few times. The rearrangement joins TRBV2 to TRBJ2-1, with D unclear. This CDR3 is 14 amino acids long. Germline CDR1 is SNHLY and CDR2 is FYNNEI. V was clipped by 9 bases and J by 2 bases, with 14 bases between them. CDR3 DNA sequence: TGTGCCAGTCTTAGCAGTACTACCTACAATGAGCAGTTCTTC. Protein: CASLSSTTYNEQFF. Together with reference TRBV2 and TRBJ2-1, the CDR3 gives the full variable domain: EPEVTQTPSHQVTQMGQEVILRCVPISNHLYFYWYRQILGQKVEFLVSFYNNEISEKSEIFDDQFSVERPDGSNFTLKIRSTKLEDSAMYFCASLSSTTYNEQFFGPGTRLTVL.

This clonotype was seen only a few times. The V and J genes are TRBV27 and TRBJ1-5; 7 bases agree with TRBD1. This CDR3 contains 13 residues. The trim removed 5 bases at V and 7 bases at J, leaving 5 bases unmatched. CDR1 MNHEY and CDR2 SMNVEV come from the germline V gene (reference sequence). CDR3 DNA sequence: TGTGCCAGCAGTCCTGACAGGGAACAGCCCCAGCATTTT. Its translation: CASSPDREQPQHF.

This clonotype has only a few counts. The chain uses TRBV7-2 and TRBJ2-5, with 12 bases fitting TRBD2. CDR1 is SGHTA and CDR2 is FQGNSA in the germline V gene. The CDR3 loop spans 15 amino acids. V lost 5 bases and J lost 11; bases outside the gene matches: 12. Here the CDR3 reads CASSEVLAGGPGQYF. The CDR3 region has the DNA TGTGCCAGCAGCGAGGTCCTAGCGGGAGGGCCGGGGCAGTACTTC.

This clonotype rates as medium-sized. The chain uses TRBV7-6 and TRBJ2-5, with TRBD2 identical over 9 bases. In germline, CDR1 is SGHVS, CDR2 FNYEAQ. The CDR3 sequence is 16 residues long. After removal of 1 base from V and 4 bases from J, the junction contained 7 bases not matched to a gene. Here the CDR3 reads CASSLVVSGSGETQYF. Written as DNA, the CDR3 is TGTGCCAGCAGCTTAGTGGTTAGCGGGAGTGGAGAGACCCAGTACTTC.

V usage is TRBV12-3 or TRBV12-4 and J usage is TRBJ2-3; no firm D call. V was trimmed by 3 bases and J by 8 bases, leaving 3 bases between them. The CDR3 length is 10 residues. CDR3 nucleotide sequence: TGTGCCAGCAGTTTGGGTACGCAGTATTTT. The encoded protein is CASSLGTQYF.

V gene TRBV10-1 combines with J gene TRBJ2-2, with 9 bases aligning to TRBD1. Germline V gene sequence: CDR1 WNHNN, CDR2 SYGVQD (reference sequence). J gave up 6 bases and V 8 bases, and 7 bases lay outside the gene matches. This CDR3 has 14 amino acids. The CDR3: CASQGTGNSGELFF. The CDR3 bases are TGCGCCAGCCAAGGGACAGGGAATTCCGGGGAGCTGTTTTTT.

There are a few counts of this clonotype. V usage is TRBV11-2 and J usage is TRBJ2-1; no clear D. Trimming removed 2 bases at V and 10 bases at J, with 15 bases between. Germline V gives CDR1 SGHAT, CDR2 FQNNGV. The CDR3 runs 14 residues. The CDR3 region is CASSLPRVTYEQFF. CDR3 in DNA: TGTGCCAGCAGCTTACCGCGCGTAACCTACGAGCAGTTCTTC.